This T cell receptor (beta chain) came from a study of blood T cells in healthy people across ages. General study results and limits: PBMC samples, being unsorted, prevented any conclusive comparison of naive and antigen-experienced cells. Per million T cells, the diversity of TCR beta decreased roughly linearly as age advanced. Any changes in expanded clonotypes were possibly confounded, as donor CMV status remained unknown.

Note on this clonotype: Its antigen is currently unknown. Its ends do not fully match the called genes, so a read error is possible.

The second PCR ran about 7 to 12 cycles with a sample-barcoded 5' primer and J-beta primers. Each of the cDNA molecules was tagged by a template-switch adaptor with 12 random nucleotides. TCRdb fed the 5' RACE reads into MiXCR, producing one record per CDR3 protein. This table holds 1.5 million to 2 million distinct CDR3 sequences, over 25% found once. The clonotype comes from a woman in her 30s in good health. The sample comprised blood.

The CDR3 spells CAGSYSGGTTTDTQYF. In DNA form, the CDR3 reads TGTGCCGGCAGTTACTCCGGCGGGACTACCACAGATACGCAGTATTTT. This rearrangement joins TRBV6-6 to TRBJ2-3; 7 bases match TRBD2. CDR1 and CDR2 (germline): MNHNY, SVGAGI (reference sequence). The CDR3 is made up of 16 amino acids.